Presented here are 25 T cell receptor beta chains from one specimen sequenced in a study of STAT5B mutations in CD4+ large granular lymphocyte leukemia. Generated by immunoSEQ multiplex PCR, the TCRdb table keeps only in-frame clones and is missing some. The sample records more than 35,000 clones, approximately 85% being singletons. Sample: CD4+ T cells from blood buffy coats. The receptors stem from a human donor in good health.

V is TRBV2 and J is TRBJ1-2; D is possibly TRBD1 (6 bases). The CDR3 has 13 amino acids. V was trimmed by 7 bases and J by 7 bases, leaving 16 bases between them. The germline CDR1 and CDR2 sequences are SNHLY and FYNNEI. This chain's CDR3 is CASMGGGTSGYTF. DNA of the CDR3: TGTGCCAGCATGGGGGGGGGCACCTCTGGCTACACCTTC.

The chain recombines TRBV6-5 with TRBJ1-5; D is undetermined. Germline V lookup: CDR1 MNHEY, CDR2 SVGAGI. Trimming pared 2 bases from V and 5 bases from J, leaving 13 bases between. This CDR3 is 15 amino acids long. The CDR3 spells CASSYGNLGDQPQHF. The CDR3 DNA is TGTGCCAGCAGTTACGGGAACCTCGGGGATCAGCCCCAGCATTTT.

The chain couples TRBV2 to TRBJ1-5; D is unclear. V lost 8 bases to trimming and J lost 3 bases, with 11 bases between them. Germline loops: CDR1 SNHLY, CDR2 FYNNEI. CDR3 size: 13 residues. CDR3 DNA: TGTGCCAGCGGAGAGGTTTCCAATCAGCCCCAGCATTTT. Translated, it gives CASGEVSNQPQHF. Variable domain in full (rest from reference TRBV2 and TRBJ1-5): EPEVTQTPSHQVTQMGQEVILRCVPISNHLYFYWYRQILGQKVEFLVSFYNNEISEKSEIFDDQFSVERPDGSNFTLKIRSTKLEDSAMYFCASGEVSNQPQHFGDGTRLSIL.

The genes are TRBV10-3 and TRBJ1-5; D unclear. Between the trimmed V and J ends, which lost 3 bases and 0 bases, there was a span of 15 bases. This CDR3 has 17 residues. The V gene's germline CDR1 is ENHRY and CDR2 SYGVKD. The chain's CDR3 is CAISEKRELHSNQPQHF. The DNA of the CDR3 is TGTGCCATCAGTGAAAAGAGGGAGCTACATAGCAATCAGCCCCAGCATTTT.

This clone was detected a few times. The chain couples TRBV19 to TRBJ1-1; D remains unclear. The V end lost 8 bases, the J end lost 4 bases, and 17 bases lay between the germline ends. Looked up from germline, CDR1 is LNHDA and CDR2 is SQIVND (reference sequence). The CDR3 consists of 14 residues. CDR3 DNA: TGTGCCAGTGGAAGAGCACCCGAGGGCACTGAAGCTTTCTTT. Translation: CASGRAPEGTEAFF.

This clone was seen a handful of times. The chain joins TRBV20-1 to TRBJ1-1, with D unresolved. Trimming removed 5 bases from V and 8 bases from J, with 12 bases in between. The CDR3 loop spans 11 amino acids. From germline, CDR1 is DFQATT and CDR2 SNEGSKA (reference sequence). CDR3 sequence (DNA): TGCAGTGCTTCTCGAATGTGGGAAGCTTTCTTT. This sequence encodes CSASRMWEAFF.

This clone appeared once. CDR3: CASSLVAGGGDTQYF. CDR3 nucleotide sequence: TGTGCCAGCAGCTTAGTAGCGGGGGGAGGAGATACGCAGTATTTT. The chain links TRBV11-3 to TRBJ2-3, with 10 bases aligning to TRBD2. The CDR3 is 15 residues long. CDR1 and CDR2 (germline): SGHNT, YENEEA. V shed 1 base, J shed 5 bases, and the junction held 3 bases outside the gene matches.

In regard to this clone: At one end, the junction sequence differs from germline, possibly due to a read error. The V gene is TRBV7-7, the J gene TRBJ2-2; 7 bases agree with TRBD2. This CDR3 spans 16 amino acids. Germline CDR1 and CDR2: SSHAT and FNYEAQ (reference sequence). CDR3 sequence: CASSSLAGADTGELFF. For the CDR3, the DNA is TGTGCTAGCAGCTCTTTGGCGGGAGCCGACACCGGGGAGCTGTTTTTT. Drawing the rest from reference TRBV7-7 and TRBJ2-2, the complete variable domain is GAGVSQSPRYKVTKRGQDVTLRCDPISSHATLYWYQQALGQGPEFLTYFNYEAQPDKSGLPSDRFSAERPEGSISTLTIQRTEQRDSAMYRCASSSLAGADTGELFFGEGSRLTVL.

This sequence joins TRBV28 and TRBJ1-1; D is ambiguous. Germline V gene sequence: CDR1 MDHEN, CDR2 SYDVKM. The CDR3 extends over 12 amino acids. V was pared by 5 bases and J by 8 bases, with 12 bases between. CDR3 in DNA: TGTGCCAGCAGTCCCCAGATTCCCGAAGCTTTCTTT. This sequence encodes CASSPQIPEAFF.

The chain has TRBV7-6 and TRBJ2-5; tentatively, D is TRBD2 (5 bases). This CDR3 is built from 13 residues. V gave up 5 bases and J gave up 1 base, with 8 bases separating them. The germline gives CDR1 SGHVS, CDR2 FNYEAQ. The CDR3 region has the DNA TGTGCCAGCAGCCGGGGTCGCCAAGAGACCCAGTACTTC. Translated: CASSRGRQETQYF.

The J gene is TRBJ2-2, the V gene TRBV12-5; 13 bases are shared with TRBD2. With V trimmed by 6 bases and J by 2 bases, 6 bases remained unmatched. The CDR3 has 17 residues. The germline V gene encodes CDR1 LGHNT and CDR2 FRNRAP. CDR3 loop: CASGWTSGGANTGELFF. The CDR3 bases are TGTGCTAGTGGGTGGACTAGCGGGGGAGCCAACACCGGGGAGCTGTTTTTT.

The CDR3 region is CASSRTGESGYTF. The CDR3 nucleotides read TGTGCCAGTAGTAGGACAGGGGAATCTGGCTACACCTTC. The rearrangement joins TRBV19 to TRBJ1-2; 9 bases line up with TRBD1. V lost 4 bases and J lost 7; bases outside the gene matches: 4. CDR3 length: 13 amino acids. Germline loops: CDR1 LNHDA, CDR2 SQIVND (reference sequence). The full variable domain, its missing parts supplied by reference TRBV19 and TRBJ1-2, is DGGITQSPKYLFRKEGQNVTLSCEQNLNHDAMYWYRQDPGQGLRLIYYSQIVNDFQKGDIAEGYSVSREKKESFPLTVTSAQKNPTAFYLCASSRTGESGYTFGSGTRLTVV.

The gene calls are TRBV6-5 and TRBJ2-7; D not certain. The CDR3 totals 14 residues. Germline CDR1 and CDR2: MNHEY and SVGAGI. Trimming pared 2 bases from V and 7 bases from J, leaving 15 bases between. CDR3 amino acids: CASSYDPNPREQYF. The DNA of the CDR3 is TGTGCCAGCAGTTACGATCCCAACCCAAGGGAGCAGTACTTC.

The CDR3 protein is CSVDRKGDSPFYGYTF. CDR3 coding DNA: TGCAGCGTTGATCGGAAAGGGGACAGCCCATTTTATGGCTACACCTTC. This chain links TRBV29-1 with TRBJ1-2, with TRBD1 identical over 7 bases. Per the germline V gene, CDR1 is SQVTM and CDR2 is ANQGSEA. This CDR3 has 16 amino acids. Unmatched junction bases numbered 15, after V lost 3 bases and J lost 5 bases.

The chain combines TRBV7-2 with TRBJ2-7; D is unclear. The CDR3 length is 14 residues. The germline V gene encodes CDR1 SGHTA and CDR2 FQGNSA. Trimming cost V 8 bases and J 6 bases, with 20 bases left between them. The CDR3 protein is CASGIWTAPLEQYF. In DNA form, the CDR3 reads TGTGCCAGCGGAATATGGACCGCTCCTCTCGAGCAGTACTTC. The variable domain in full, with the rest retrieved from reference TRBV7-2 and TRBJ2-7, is GAGVSQSPSNKVTEKGKDVELRCDPISGHTALYWYRQSLGQGLEFLIYFQGNSAPDKSGLPSDRFSAERTGGSVSTLTIQRTQQEDSAVYLCASGIWTAPLEQYFGPGTRLTVT.

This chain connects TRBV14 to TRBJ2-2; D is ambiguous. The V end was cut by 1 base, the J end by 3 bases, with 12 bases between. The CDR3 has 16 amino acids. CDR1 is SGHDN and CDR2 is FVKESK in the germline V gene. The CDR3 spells CASSQAVGLYTGELFF. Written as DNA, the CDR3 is TGTGCCAGCAGCCAAGCAGTAGGCCTATACACCGGGGAGCTGTTTTTT.

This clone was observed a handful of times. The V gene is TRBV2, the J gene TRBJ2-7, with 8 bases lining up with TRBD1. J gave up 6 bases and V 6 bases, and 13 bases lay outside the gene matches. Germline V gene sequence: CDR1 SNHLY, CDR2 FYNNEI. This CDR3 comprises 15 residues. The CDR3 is CASSSGGPLLGEQYF. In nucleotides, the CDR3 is TGTGCCAGCAGCTCAGGGGGCCCCCTGCTAGGCGAGCAGTACTTC.

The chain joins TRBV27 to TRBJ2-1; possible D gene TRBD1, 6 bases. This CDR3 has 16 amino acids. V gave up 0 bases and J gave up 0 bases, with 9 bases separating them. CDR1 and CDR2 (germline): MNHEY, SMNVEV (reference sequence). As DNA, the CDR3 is TGTGCCAGCAGTTTATCCCTCAGGGGCTCCTACAATGAGCAGTTCTTC. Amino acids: CASSLSLRGSYNEQFF.

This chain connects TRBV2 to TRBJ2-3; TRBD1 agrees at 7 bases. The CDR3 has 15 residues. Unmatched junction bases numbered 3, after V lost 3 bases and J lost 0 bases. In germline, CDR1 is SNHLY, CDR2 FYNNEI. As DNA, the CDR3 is TGTGCCAGCAGTGATGGGACAGCTAGCACAGATACGCAGTATTTT. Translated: CASSDGTASTDTQYF.

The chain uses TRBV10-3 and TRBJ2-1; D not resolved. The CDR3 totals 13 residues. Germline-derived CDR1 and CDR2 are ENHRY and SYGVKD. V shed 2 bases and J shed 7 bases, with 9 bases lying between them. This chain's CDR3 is CAISEGLRNEQFF. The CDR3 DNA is TGTGCCATCAGTGAGGGTTTGAGGAATGAGCAGTTCTTC.

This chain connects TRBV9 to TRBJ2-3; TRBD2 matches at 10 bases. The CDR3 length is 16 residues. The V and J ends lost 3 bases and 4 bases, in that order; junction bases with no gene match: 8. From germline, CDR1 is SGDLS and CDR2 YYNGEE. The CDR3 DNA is TGTGCCAGCAGCGGGCGGACTAGCGGTGGCCCAGATACGCAGTATTTT. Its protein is CASSGRTSGGPDTQYF.

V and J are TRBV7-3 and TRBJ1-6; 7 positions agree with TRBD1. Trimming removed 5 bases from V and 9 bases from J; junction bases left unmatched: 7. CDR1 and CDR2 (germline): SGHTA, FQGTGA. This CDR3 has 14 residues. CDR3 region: CASSITGAGSPLHF. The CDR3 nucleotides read TGTGCCAGCAGCATCACAGGGGCTGGTTCACCCCTCCACTTT.

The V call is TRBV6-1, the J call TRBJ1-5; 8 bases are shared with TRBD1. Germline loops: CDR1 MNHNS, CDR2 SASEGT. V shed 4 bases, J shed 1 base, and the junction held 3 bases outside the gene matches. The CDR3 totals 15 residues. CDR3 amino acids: CASSGGTGSNQPQHF. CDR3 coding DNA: TGTGCCAGCAGTGGGGGGACAGGCAGCAATCAGCCCCAGCATTTT.

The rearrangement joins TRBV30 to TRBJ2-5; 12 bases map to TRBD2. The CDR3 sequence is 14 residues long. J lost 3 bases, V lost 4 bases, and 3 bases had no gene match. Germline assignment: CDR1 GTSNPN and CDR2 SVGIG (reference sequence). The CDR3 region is CAWNLAGGEETQYF. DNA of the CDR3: TGTGCCTGGAACCTAGCGGGGGGGGAAGAGACCCAGTACTTC.

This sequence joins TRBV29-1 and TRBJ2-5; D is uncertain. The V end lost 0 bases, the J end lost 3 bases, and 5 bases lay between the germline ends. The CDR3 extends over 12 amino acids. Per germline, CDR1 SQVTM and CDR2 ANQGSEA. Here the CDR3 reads CSVEEVEETQYF. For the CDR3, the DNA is TGCAGCGTTGAAGAGGTGGAAGAGACCCAGTACTTC.